This T cell receptor (beta chain) derives from a study of cytomegalovirus exposure and HLA in healthy donors. About the study: Samples from HLA-typed donors yielded about 85 million unique TCRs in an early data release.

With 60 Vbeta and 13 Jbeta primers, the PCR was carried out. Only in-frame clones appear in the TCRdb table, and some are missing; sequencing was by immunoSEQ multiplex PCR. The profile shows around 150,000 clones, around 84% of them singletons. Germline V gene data show CDR1 as ENHRY and CDR2 as SYGVKD. J was trimmed by 2 bases and V by 8 bases; bases with no gene match: 9. The length of the CDR3 is 15 residues. V gene TRBV10-3 combines with J gene TRBJ2-3, with 8 positions matching TRBD1. The source is a man in his late teens or twenties in good health and CMV-seropositive. The specimen was PBMCs. CDR3 sequence reads: CAIQRTGRSTDTQYF. In DNA, the CDR3 is TGTGCCATCCAAAGGACAGGGCGATCCACAGATACGCAGTATTTT.